This record concerns one TCR beta chain sequence. The sample comes from a study of T-cell reconstitution after alpha-beta-depleted transplantation in children. For TCRbeta, the library was prepared with unique molecular identifiers. TCRdb ran MiXCR on the PCR reads and lists one entry per CDR3 protein. This repertoire shows around 230,000 distinct CDR3 sequences, approximately 15% found once; its top ten account for around 45%. CDR1 and CDR2 from the germline V gene are MGHDK and SYGVNS. This CDR3 spans 16 amino acids. V lost 4 bases and J lost 4; bases outside the gene matches: 5. The TCR sequence derives from a male patient aged 2-15 years who had a stem cell transplant for acute lymphoblastic leukemia, so the T cells may come from the graft donor. The chain uses TRBV25-1 and TRBJ2-2; TRBD1 aligns across 11 bases. The sample in question was PBMCs, mostly from graft donor cells, obtained 360 days after TCRalphabeta/CD19-depleted stem cell transplant. CDR3 in DNA: TGTGCCAGCAGTGCTACCGGGACAGGGGGCACCGGGGAGCTGTTTTTT. It specifies CASSATGTGGTGELFF.